This T cell receptor beta chain came from a study of molecular identifiers for immune sequencing clone quantification. For naive CD8 T cells, sorting used the CD8+CD4-CCR7+CD45RA+ phenotype. From germline, CDR1 is MNHEY and CDR2 SVGAGI. This CDR3 has 15 amino acids. V was cut by 6 bases and J by 4 bases, with 16 bases left in between. The sample holds many counts of this clonotype. What it recognizes is unknown. Using its own MiXCR run on the PCR reads, TCRdb lists one record per CDR3 protein. The data show about 36,000 distinct CDR3 sequences, around a sixth seen once. Whole-study findings and limits: Spiked-in Jurkat TCR RNA corresponding to one cell was reported as detectable against 970,000 or so naive cells. Barcode sharing among identical TCR molecules could make large clones appear smaller. Clones that exceeded 20 RNA copies held over 98% of effector molecules, yet under 1% in naive cells.

The receptor's source is a human donor in good health. Some libraries in this study had Jurkat cell RNA spiked in. The sample comprised naive CD8+ T cells from blood, with Jurkat cell RNA spiked in. Subset here: FACS-sorted CD8+CD4-CCR7+CD45RA+ naive T cells. The chain carries TRBV6-5 and TRBJ1-5; the D gene is possibly TRBD1 (6 bases). The CDR3: CASSHGAGANQPQHF. In DNA form, the CDR3 reads TGTGCCAGCAGCCACGGGGCAGGGGCAAATCAGCCCCAGCATTTT.